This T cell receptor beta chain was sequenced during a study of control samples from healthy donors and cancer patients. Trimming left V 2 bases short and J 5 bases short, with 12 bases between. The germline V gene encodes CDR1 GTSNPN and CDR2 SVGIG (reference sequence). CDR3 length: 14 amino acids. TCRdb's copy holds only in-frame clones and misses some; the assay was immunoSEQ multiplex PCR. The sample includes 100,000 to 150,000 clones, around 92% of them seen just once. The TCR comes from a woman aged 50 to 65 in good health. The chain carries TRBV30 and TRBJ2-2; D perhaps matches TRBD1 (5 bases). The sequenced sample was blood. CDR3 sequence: CAWSRLQGTGELFF. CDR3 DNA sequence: TGTGCCTGGAGTAGGTTGCAGGGAACCGGGGAGCTGTTTTTT.